Listed here is a single T cell receptor (beta chain). It has no known antigen specificity. Per-base qualities were not stored, and no clone one base away is much larger. Deletion took 4 bases off V and 0 bases off J, with a span of 12 bases between the germline ends. Per the germline V gene, MNHEY is the CDR1 and SVGAGI is the CDR2. The CDR3 has 15 amino acids, counting the end cysteine and phenylalanine. Just CDR3 DNA is preserved here, 45 bases in frame from base 1. The data were taken from a study of response to subunit inactivated influenza vaccine (dated 2018 in TCRdb). In the study overall: Deep quantitative T cell receptor repertoire profiling was used in the study to track responses to a trivalent subunit inactivated influenza vaccine.

The library relied on RT-PCR. Instrument on record: Illumina HiSeq 2500. The public reads were reanalyzed by TCRdb: fastp trimming at Q25, MiXCR alignment, in-frame beta chains only. Rows are combined by CDR3 protein, so each entry shows the most common genes and DNA. This sample has about 620,000 distinct CDR3 sequences in its table, and approximately 11% of those were observed once. About 10% of the sample comes from the top ten. Summary of the overall study and its limitations: The authors proposed that each seasonal influenza vaccination may bring in only a limited number of new T cells.

The sample was also reused in another study, on T cells expressing NK-cell markers. The second source states: The TCR beta cDNA libraries were made using 5'RACE template switching, a step that added both a universal primer site and unique molecular identifiers. Seven to nine donors provided sorted CD3+CD56+NKG2C+, CD3+CD56+NKG2C- and CD3+CD56-NKG2C+ T-cell subsets, whose TCR beta-chain repertoires were profiled. Among the eight sequenced donors, seven were HCMV-seropositive and one was HCMV-seronegative. In several experiments an anti-gammadeltaTCR antibody was added to restrict sorting to alphabetaTCR-expressing T cells. In about 6 donors, the dominant CD3+CD56+NKG2C+ clonotypes were found to rank among the top 10 CD8+ clonotypes and to make up about 1.0-7.5% of CD8+ T cells. Those dominant clonotypes were again the most abundant among CD3+CD56-NKG2C+ cells in a few donors, at roughly 28.3-60.1%. It remained unclear whether the expanded NKG2C-expressing T cell clones were specific for HCMV antigens. The eight sequenced donors were randomly selected healthy volunteers, three men and five women. To determine HCMV serostatus, a commercial ELISA kit was used to detect HCMV-specific IgG in serum. Ficoll density gradient centrifugation was used to isolate peripheral blood mononuclear cells from blood. For about 6 donors, unsorted PBMC were also used to sequence bulk peripheral blood T-cell repertoires. cDNA synthesis was primed from the TCR beta constant segment, followed by two successive PCR amplification steps. Libraries were sequenced as 2 x 150 bp reads on Illumina HiSeq 2000/2500, MiSeq or NextSeq. MIGEC was used to demultiplex reads and group the reads by UMI, and MiTCR was used to assemble and quantify clonotypes. To remove erroneous sequences, TCR cDNA sequences were retained only when supported by two or more reads. The tcR package was used for downstream repertoire analysis, with clonotypes matched between fractions based on CDR3 nucleotide sequence plus V segment. VDJmatch was used to annotate antigen specificity against VDJdb, with one amino acid substitution allowed in CDR3.

The V and J segments used are TRBV6-5 and TRBJ1-2; the D gene is possibly TRBD1, with 6 bases matching. This receptor was obtained from a man aged 50 or older who received an inactivated influenza vaccine. Donor details come from another sample of the same person, matched by shared clones. The input for sequencing was PBMCs from blood, taken on the day of vaccination. The nucleotide sequence reads as follows: TGTGCCAGCAGTTTCACCGGGACAACTAACTATGGCTACACCTTC. This is translated as CASSFTGTTNYGYTF.